The 3 T cell receptor beta chains in this list originate from one sample, sequenced in a study of blood T cell repertoires in COVID-19 (dated by TCRdb to about 2020). To prepare the library, the immunoSEQ multiplex PCR assay was applied. TCRdb retrieved this table from immuneACCESS and kept in-frame rearrangements only. Not all clones are present; in checked studies, unresolved V genes account for under half, and no reason is known for the remainder. The sample profile shows about 82,000 clones; around four fifths of them were found once. The biggest ten clones account for about a sixth of the sample. Source material: peripheral blood. Receptor source: a woman aged 60-75 years with acute or convalescent COVID-19.

V and J are TRBV6-2 or TRBV6-3 and TRBJ2-7, with 8 bases fitting TRBD1. In germline, CDR1 is MNHEY, CDR2 SVGEGT. The CDR3 sequence is 17 residues long. Trimming at V came to 5 bases and at J to 2 bases, leaving 14 bases not matched to a gene. As DNA, the CDR3 is TGTGCCAGCAGTCGTCCCGGGACAGGACCTCGAACCTACGAGCAGTACTTC. Translation gives CASSRPGTGPRTYEQYF.

The chain joins TRBV5-1 to TRBJ1-6; TRBD1 matches at 7 bases. The germline gives CDR1 SGHRS, CDR2 YFSETQ. Trimming at V came to 7 bases and at J to 10 bases, leaving 8 bases not matched to a gene. This CDR3 contains 13 residues. CDR3 in amino acids: CASGQASESPLHF. CDR3 DNA sequence: TGCGCCAGCGGACAGGCCAGCGAATCACCCCTCCACTTT.

The chain joins TRBV4-1 to TRBJ1-3; a possible D gene is TRBD1 (5 bases). In germline, CDR1 is MGHRA, CDR2 YSYEKL. The length of the CDR3 is 14 residues. V was shortened by 3 bases and J by 8 bases, with 14 bases between the two germline ends. In DNA, the CDR3 is TGCGCCAGCAGCCAGTCCCCAGGGAGGGACACCATATATTTT. Translating gives CASSQSPGRDTIYF.